This entry features one TCR beta chain sequence. Starting from genomic DNA, TCR beta CDR3 was amplified through two-round multiplex PCR. First-round PCR used primers specific to each TRBV and TRBJ gene. One entry per CDR3 protein results from TCRdb running MiXCR on the multiplex PCR reads. The data contain more than 30,000 distinct CDR3 sequences, 32% of them seen just once; the ten biggest clones take up 30% to 40%. V shed 7 bases and J shed 4 bases, with 14 bases lying between them. CDR1 is ENHRY and CDR2 is SYGVKD in the germline V gene. The CDR3 loop spans 14 amino acids. This sample was included in a study of prognosis after radiotherapy for stage I lung cancer. Study at large: Among the non-small cell lung cancer patients, all were considered medically inoperable. Ages of the approximately 13 men and several women ranged roughly 53 to 85 years, median roughly 74.

The source is a donor over 45 with non-small cell lung cancer. The chain couples TRBV10-3 to TRBJ1-3, with no clear D. The sequenced sample was PBMCs, obtained before or after stereotactic body radiation therapy (not recorded which). The CDR3 loop is CAIMRADFGNTIYF. CDR3 DNA sequence: TGTGCCATCATGCGGGCGGACTTCGGAAACACCATATATTTT.